Listed here are 5 T cell receptor beta chains from one sample, sequenced in a study of OX40 agonist ivuxolimab in advanced cancers. TCRdb's copy holds only in-frame clones and misses some; the assay was immunoSEQ multiplex PCR. The sample yields about 58,000 clones, 70% to 90% seen once. The sample in question was CD4+ or CD8+ T cells sorted from blood, obtained in a trial of the OX40 agonist ivuxolimab. Receptors originate from an adult with an advanced solid tumor such as melanoma, head and neck, liver or kidney cancer.

The V and J genes are TRBV19 and TRBJ1-2; 7 nucleotides agree with TRBD1. This CDR3 is built from 14 residues. The germline V gene encodes CDR1 LNHDA and CDR2 SQIVND (reference sequence). Trimming at V came to 7 bases and at J to 4 bases, leaving 9 bases not matched to a gene. In DNA, the CDR3 is TGTGCCAGTACCGAACTACAGGGGTCCTATGGCTACACCTTC. Residues: CASTELQGSYGYTF.

With respect to this clone: Other DNA sequences of this sample code for an identical CDR3. The chain carries TRBV7-9 and TRBJ1-2; D is unclear. Germline-derived CDR1 and CDR2 are SEHNR and FQNEAQ (reference sequence). The CDR3 length is 13 residues. The V gene lost 5 bases and the J gene lost 4 bases, with 11 bases spanning the gap. The CDR3 loop reads CASSPDTPYGYTF. The CDR3 bases are TGTGCCAGCAGCCCCGACACCCCCTATGGCTACACCTTC.

The CDR3 sequence is CASRIRPGGLGADTQYF. DNA of the CDR3: TGTGCCAGCAGGATCCGCCCCGGGGGGCTCGGCGCAGATACGCAGTATTTT. The chain links TRBV7-2 to TRBJ2-3, with a tentative D call TRBD2 (7 bases). CDR3 length equals 17 residues. V lost 6 bases and J lost 4, with 23 bases in between. From germline, CDR1 is SGHTA and CDR2 FQGNSA.

The CDR3 region is CACQSGDSYGYTF. The CDR3 coding sequence is TGTGCCTGTCAGAGCGGGGACAGCTATGGCTACACCTTC. The rearrangement links TRBV6-6 to TRBJ1-2; 7 bases line up with TRBD1. Germline values: CDR1 MNHNY, CDR2 SVGAGI (reference sequence). The CDR3 has 13 residues. V lost 11 bases, J lost 4 bases, and 10 bases stayed unmatched.

The chain combines TRBV7-2 with TRBJ2-7, with 8 positions matching TRBD2. The V and J ends lost 5 bases and 2 bases, in that order; junction bases with no gene match: 11. CDR1 and CDR2 from the germline V gene are SGHTA and FQGNSA. The CDR3 sequence is 16 residues long. The CDR3 sequence: CASSPSGSGGAYEQYF. The CDR3 DNA is TGTGCCAGCAGCCCGAGTGGGAGCGGGGGTGCCTACGAGCAGTACTTC. The whole variable domain, remainder taken from reference TRBV7-2 and TRBJ2-7, is GAGVSQSPSNKVTEKGKDVELRCDPISGHTALYWYRQSLGQGLEFLIYFQGNSAPDKSGLPSDRFSAERTGGSVSTLTIQRTQQEDSAVYLCASSPSGSGGAYEQYFGPGTRLTVT.